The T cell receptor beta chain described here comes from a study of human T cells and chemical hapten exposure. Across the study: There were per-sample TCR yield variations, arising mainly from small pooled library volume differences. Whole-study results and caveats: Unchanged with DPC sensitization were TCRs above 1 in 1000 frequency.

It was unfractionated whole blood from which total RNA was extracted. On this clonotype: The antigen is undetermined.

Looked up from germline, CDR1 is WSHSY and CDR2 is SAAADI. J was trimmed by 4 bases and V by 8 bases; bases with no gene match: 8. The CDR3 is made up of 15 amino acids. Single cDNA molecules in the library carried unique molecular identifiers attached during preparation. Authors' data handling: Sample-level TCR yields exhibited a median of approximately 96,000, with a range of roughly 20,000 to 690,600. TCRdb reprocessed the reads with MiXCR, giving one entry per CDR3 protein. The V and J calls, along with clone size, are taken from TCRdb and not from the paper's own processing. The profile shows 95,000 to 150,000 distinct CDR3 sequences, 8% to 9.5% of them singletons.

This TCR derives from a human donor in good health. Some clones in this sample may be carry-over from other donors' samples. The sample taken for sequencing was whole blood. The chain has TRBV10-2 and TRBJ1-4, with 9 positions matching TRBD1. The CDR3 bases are TGCGCCAGCTCCTCACAGGGGGCGGGTAATGAAAAACTGTTTTTT. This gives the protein CASSSQGAGNEKLFF.